The 4 T cell receptor beta chains presented below share a single source sample, sequenced in a study of blood T cells in healthy people across ages. Sample-barcoded 5' priming and a J-beta primer mix drove a second PCR of about 7 to 11 cycles. Via MiXCR, TCRdb re-called the 5' RACE reads, giving one row per CDR3 protein. The repertoire holds 600,000 to 1,000,000 distinct CDR3 sequences, with about 25% as singletons. The same data also contributed to another study, on T cells of mothers and their children.

Sample: blood. These receptor sequences come from a boy aged 10-17 years in good health.

The rearrangement joins TRBV5-5 to TRBJ2-5; no clear D. The DNA matches TRBJ2-7 better at its end, which makes the J call doubtful. CDR1 SGHKS and CDR2 YYEKEE come from the germline V gene (reference sequence). The CDR3 spans 16 residues. The CDR3 coding sequence is TGTGCCAGCAGCTTGTTAAGCTTGACAAGCTCCTACGAGCAGTACTTC. Translation: CASSLLSLTSSYEQYF.

The table lists this clonotype with a few counts. The genes are TRBV3-1 and TRBJ1-5; unclear D gene. Germline CDR1 LGHDT, CDR2 YNNKEL (reference sequence). V was cut by 1 base and J by 1 base, with 8 bases left in between. This CDR3 region has 15 residues. The CDR3 sequence: CASSQAIGSNQPQHF. CDR3 DNA sequence: TGTGCCAGCAGCCAAGCAATCGGCAGCAATCAGCCCCAGCATTTT.

The V and J genes are TRBV4-3 and TRBJ2-3, with TRBD1 matching 8 bases. V shed 3 bases, J shed 1 base, and the junction held 9 bases outside the gene matches. Germline CDR1 LGHNA, CDR2 YSLEER. The CDR3 consists of 17 residues. CDR3 sequence reads: CASSQGLKGQGTDTQYF. The CDR3 coding sequence is TGCGCCAGCAGCCAGGGGCTAAAGGGACAGGGCACAGATACGCAGTATTTT.

A word on this clonotype: With a much larger clone just one base away, this may be a read error. This chain joins TRBV4-2 and TRBJ2-7; 9 bases map to TRBD1. The length of the CDR3 is 15 residues. The J segment lost 1 base and the V segment lost 0 bases, leaving 1 base of the junction unmatched. Germline-derived CDR1 and CDR2 are LGHNA and YNFKEQ. CDR3 region: CASSQDGTGSYEQYF. For the CDR3, the DNA is TGTGCCAGCAGCCAAGATGGGACAGGGTCCTACGAGCAGTACTTC.